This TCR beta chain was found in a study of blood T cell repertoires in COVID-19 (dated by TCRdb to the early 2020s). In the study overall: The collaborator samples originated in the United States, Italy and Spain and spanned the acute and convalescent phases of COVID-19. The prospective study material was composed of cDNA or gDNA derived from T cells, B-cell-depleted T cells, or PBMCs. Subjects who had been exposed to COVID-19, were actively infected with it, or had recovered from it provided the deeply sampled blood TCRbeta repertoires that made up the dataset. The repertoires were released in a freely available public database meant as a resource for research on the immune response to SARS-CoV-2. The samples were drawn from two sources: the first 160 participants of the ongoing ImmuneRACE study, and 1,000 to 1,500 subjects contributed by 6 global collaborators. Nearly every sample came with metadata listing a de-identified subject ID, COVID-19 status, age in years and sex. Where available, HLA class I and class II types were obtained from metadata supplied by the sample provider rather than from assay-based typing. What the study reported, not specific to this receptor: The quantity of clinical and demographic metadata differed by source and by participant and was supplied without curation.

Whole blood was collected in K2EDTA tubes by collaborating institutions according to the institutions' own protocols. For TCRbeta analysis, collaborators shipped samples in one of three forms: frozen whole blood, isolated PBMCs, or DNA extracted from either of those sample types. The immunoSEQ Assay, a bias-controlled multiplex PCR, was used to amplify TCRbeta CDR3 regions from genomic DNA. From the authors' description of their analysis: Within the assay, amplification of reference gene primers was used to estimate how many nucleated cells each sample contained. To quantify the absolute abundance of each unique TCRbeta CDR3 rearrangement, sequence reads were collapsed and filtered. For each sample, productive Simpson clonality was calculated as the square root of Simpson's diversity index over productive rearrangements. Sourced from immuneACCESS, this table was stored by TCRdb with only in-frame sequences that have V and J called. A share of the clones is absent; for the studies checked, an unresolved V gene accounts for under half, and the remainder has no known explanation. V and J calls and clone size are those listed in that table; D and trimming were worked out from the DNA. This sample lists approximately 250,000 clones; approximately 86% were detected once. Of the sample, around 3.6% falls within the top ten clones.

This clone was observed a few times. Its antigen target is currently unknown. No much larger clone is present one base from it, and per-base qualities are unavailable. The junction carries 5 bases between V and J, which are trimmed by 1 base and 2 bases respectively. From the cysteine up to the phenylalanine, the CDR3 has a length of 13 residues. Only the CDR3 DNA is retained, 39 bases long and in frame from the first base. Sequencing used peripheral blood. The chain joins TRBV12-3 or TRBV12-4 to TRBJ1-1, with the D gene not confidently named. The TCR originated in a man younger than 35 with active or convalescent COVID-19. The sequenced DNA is TGTGCCAGCAGTTTAGAGAGAAACACTGAAGCTTTCTTT. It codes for CASSLERNTEAFF.